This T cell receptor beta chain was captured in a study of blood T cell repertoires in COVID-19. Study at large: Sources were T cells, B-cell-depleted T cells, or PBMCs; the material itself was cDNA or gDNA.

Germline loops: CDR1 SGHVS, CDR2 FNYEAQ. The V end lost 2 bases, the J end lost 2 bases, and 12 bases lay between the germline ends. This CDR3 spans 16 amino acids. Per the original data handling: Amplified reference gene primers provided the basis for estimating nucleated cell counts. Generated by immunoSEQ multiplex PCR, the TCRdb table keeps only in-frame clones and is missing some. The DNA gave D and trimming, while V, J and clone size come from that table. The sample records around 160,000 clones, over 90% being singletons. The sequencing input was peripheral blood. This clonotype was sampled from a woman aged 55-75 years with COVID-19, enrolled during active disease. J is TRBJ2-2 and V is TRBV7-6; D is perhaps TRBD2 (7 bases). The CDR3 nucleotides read TGTGCCAGCAGCTTAATAGGGGGGGCCAACACCGGGGAGCTGTTTTTT. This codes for CASSLIGGANTGELFF.